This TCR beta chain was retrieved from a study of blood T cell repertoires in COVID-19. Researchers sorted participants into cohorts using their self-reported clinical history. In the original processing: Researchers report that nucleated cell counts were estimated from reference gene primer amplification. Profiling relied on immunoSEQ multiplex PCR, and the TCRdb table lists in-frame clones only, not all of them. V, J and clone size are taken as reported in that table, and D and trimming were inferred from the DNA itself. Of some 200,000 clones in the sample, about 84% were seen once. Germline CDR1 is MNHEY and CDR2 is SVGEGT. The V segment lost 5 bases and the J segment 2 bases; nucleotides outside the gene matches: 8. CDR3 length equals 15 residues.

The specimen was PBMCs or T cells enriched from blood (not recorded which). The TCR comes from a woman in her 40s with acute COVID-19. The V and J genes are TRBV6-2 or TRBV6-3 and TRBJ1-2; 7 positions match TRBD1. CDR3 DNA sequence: TGTGCCAGCAGTAGATCCGGGACAGCGAACTATGGCTACACCTTC. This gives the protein CASSRSGTANYGYTF.